This paragraph reports one TCR beta chain. Assay used: immunoSEQ multiplex PCR; TCRdb lists only in-frame clones, some missing. The sample records approximately 150,000 clones, 80% to 95% being singletons. The data belong to a study of control samples from healthy donors and cancer patients. V lost 7 bases and J 4 bases, leaving 14 bases between the germline ends. The CDR3 runs 14 residues. CDR1 and CDR2 (germline): SGHTA, FQGNSA. This TCR was recovered from a man aged 25 to 40 in good health. Material: blood. This chain links TRBV7-2 with TRBJ1-3; D gene unclear. The CDR3 region is CASKAVGVGNTIYF. DNA of the CDR3: TGTGCCAGCAAGGCAGTAGGAGTGGGAAACACCATATATTTT.